This entry lists 27 T cell receptor beta chains sequenced from one sample in a study of pediatric ulcerative colitis. During colonoscopy, one to two rectal pinch biopsies were collected. Clones were sequenced by immunoSEQ multiplex PCR, and TCRdb holds only the in-frame ones, with some missing. The table shows 15,000 to 20,000 clones, with roughly 80% occurring only once. Sequenced sample: gut tissue. Source of these receptors: a boy aged 5-17 years who was a control in a study of pediatric ulcerative colitis.

The rearrangement links TRBV5-6 to TRBJ1-6; the match to TRBD1 covers 9 bases. The germline gives CDR1 SGHDT, CDR2 YYEEEE. CDR3 length equals 14 residues. The V segment lost 4 bases and the J segment 10 bases; nucleotides outside the gene matches: 6. The chain's CDR3 is CASSRGTGYSPLHF. CDR3 bases: TGTGCCAGCAGCCGAGGGACAGGGTACTCACCCCTCCACTTT.

This clone has just one count. The chain is built from TRBV7-2 and TRBJ2-2; TRBD2 is a possible D gene (5 bases). With 0 bases removed from V and 8 bases from J, the gap between germline ends came to 10 bases. This CDR3 is 14 amino acids long. Per the germline V gene, CDR1 is SGHTA and CDR2 is FQGNSA. For the CDR3, the DNA is TGTGCCAGCAGCTTAGCGCGGCGGACTGGGGAGCTGTTTTTT. The encoded protein is CASSLARRTGELFF. The full variable domain, with the rest looked up from reference TRBV7-2 and TRBJ2-2, is GAGVSQSPSNKVTEKGKDVELRCDPISGHTALYWYRQSLGQGLEFLIYFQGNSAPDKSGLPSDRFSAERTGGSVSTLTIQRTQQEDSAVYLCASSLARRTGELFFGEGSRLTVL.

This rearrangement joins TRBV19 to TRBJ1-5, with D unclear. The CDR3 has 13 residues. The V gene lost 3 bases and the J gene lost 8 bases, with 11 bases spanning the gap. CDR1 is LNHDA, CDR2 SQIVND, per germline (reference sequence). In nucleotides, the CDR3 is TGTGCCAGTAGTATGGGAGGGAGGGAGCCCCAGCATTTT. It codes for CASSMGGREPQHF. Complete variable domain (other parts from reference TRBV19 and TRBJ1-5): DGGITQSPKYLFRKEGQNVTLSCEQNLNHDAMYWYRQDPGQGLRLIYYSQIVNDFQKGDIAEGYSVSREKKESFPLTVTSAQKNPTAFYLCASSMGGREPQHFGDGTRLSIL.

This rearrangement joins TRBV5-4 to TRBJ1-1, with 7 bases lining up with TRBD1. From germline, CDR1 is SGHNT and CDR2 YYREEE (reference sequence). The CDR3 contains 14 residues. J gave up 3 bases and V 5 bases, and 7 bases lay outside the gene matches. The CDR3 sequence: CASRPGGRDTEAFF. In DNA, the CDR3 is TGTGCCAGCAGACCAGGGGGTCGCGACACTGAAGCTTTCTTT.

J is TRBJ2-2 and V is TRBV7-2; D possibly corresponds to TRBD1 (6 bases). This CDR3 spans 16 amino acids. Germline V gives CDR1 SGHTA, CDR2 FQGNSA. The ends were cut back, 2 bases at V and 3 bases at J, with 13 bases in the middle. For the CDR3, the DNA is TGTGCCAGCAGCTTAACGCAGGGGCTACACACCGGGGAGCTGTTTTTT. It encodes CASSLTQGLHTGELFF.

The sample holds a few counts of this clone. The genes are TRBV2 and TRBJ1-1; 7 bases align to TRBD1. Germline V gene lookup returns CDR1 SNHLY and CDR2 FYNNEI. The CDR3 loop spans 14 amino acids. The ends lost 3 bases at V and 1 base at J; junction bases unmatched: 2. The CDR3 protein is CASSDGQANTEAFF. The CDR3 DNA reads as TGTGCCAGCAGTGACGGACAGGCGAACACTGAAGCTTTCTTT.

This clone is labeled as medium-sized. This chain joins TRBV30 and TRBJ1-1; the D is unclear. Germline lookup yields CDR1 GTSNPN and CDR2 SVGIG (reference sequence). Trimming cost V 3 bases and J 2 bases, with 16 bases left between them. The CDR3 covers 15 residues. The CDR3 here is CAWRGMGYGNTEAFF. In nucleotides, the CDR3 is TGTGCCTGGAGAGGGATGGGGTATGGCAACACTGAAGCTTTCTTT.

This rearrangement joins TRBV21-1 to TRBJ1-2; TRBD1 is the table's D call and was not checked against the DNA. TRBV21-1 is termed a pseudogene. The CDR3 is 15 amino acids. Written as DNA, the CDR3 is TGTGCCAGCAGCCCTCTGAGGACAGGGGGCAAGGGCTACACCTTC. It specifies CASSPLRTGGKGYTF.

This chain joins TRBV28 and TRBJ1-2; D remains ambiguous. The ends were cut back, 8 bases at V and 2 bases at J, with 15 bases in the middle. Germline assignment: CDR1 MDHEN and CDR2 SYDVKM. This CDR3 has 14 residues. In DNA, the CDR3 is TGTGCCAGCGGATTCAAGCCCCTCAACTATGGCTACACCTTC. It is translated as CASGFKPLNYGYTF.

The gene calls are TRBV4-3 and TRBJ1-2; 11 nucleotides match TRBD1. Germline CDR1 and CDR2: LGHNA and YSLEER. This CDR3 contains 16 residues. The ends lost 3 bases at V and 7 bases at J; junction bases unmatched: 10. The CDR3 bases are TGCGCCAGCAGCCAGAGACCCGGGACAGGGGGTTCTGGCTACACCTTC. It codes for CASSQRPGTGGSGYTF.

This chain links TRBV29-1 with TRBJ2-3, with D possibly matching TRBD1 (6 bases). CDR1 is SQVTM and CDR2 is ANQGSEA in the germline V gene. Trimming shortened V by 4 bases and J by 2 bases, and 16 bases separated the two germline ends. The CDR3 is 15 amino acids. The CDR3 reads CSVVDGDIYTDTQYF. The CDR3 bases are TGCAGCGTTGTCGACGGGGACATCTACACAGATACGCAGTATTTT.

The V call is TRBV10-3, the J call TRBJ2-1, with 8 bases lining up with TRBD2. Losses at the gene ends were 5 bases for V and 8 bases for J; bases not matched to a gene: 8. This CDR3 region has 14 residues. The germline CDR1 and CDR2 sequences are ENHRY and SYGVKD. CDR3 DNA: TGTGCCATCAGTACCGGACTAGCTGTCCATGAGCAGTTCTTC. It encodes CAISTGLAVHEQFF.

This sequence joins TRBV2 and TRBJ1-1, with D perhaps matching TRBD1 (5 bases). The CDR3 is 14 residues long. Between the trimmed V and J ends, which lost 7 bases and 1 base, there was a span of 13 bases. CDR1 and CDR2 (germline): SNHLY, FYNNEI. CDR3 loop: CASTESGGNTEAFF. In DNA form, the CDR3 reads TGTGCCAGCACGGAGTCTGGGGGGAACACTGAAGCTTTCTTT. Using reference TRBV2 and TRBJ1-1 for the parts outside the CDR3, the full variable domain is EPEVTQTPSHQVTQMGQEVILRCVPISNHLYFYWYRQILGQKVEFLVSFYNNEISEKSEIFDDQFSVERPDGSNFTLKIRSTKLEDSAMYFCASTESGGNTEAFFGQGTRLTVV.

The gene calls are TRBV19 and TRBJ2-7; 10 nucleotides line up with TRBD1. The CDR3 runs 14 residues. V shed 5 bases and J 6 bases; nucleotides not matched to a gene: 7. Looked up from germline, CDR1 is LNHDA and CDR2 is SQIVND (reference sequence). CDR3 protein: CASSETGGGIEQYF. CDR3 coding DNA: TGTGCCAGTAGTGAGACAGGGGGCGGAATCGAGCAGTACTTC.

V is TRBV7-6 and J is TRBJ2-5; perhaps TRBD2 as D (6 bases). The length of the CDR3 is 12 residues. Germline CDR1 SGHVS, CDR2 FNYEAQ. V lost 10 bases and J lost 2, with 11 bases in between. The CDR3 DNA is TGTGCCACCGGGGACTTACAAGAGACCCAGTACTTC. Translated: CATGDLQETQYF.

The rearrangement uses TRBV12-5 and TRBJ2-7, with 10 bases identical to TRBD2. V trimming: 5 bases; J trimming: 3 bases; junction bases outside the gene matches: 13. CDR1 LGHNT and CDR2 FRNRAP come from the germline V gene. The CDR3 totals 17 residues. The CDR3 loop is CASGLSPTSGTYYEQYF. The CDR3 DNA is TGTGCTAGTGGTCTTAGCCCCACTAGCGGGACTTACTACGAGCAGTACTTC.

The sample holds a few counts of this clone. This chain uses TRBV9 with TRBJ1-4, with TRBD1 matching 8 bases. This CDR3 is 14 amino acids long. The germline gives CDR1 SGDLS, CDR2 YYNGEE. V lost 0 bases and J lost 5; bases outside the gene matches: 0. CDR3: CASSVGQGNEKLFF. CDR3 DNA: TGTGCCAGCAGCGTAGGACAGGGGAATGAAAAACTGTTTTTT.

The chain carries TRBV4-3 and TRBJ1-6; no reliable D call. The CDR3 has 14 amino acids. Between the trimmed V and J ends, which lost 4 bases and 0 bases, there was a span of 4 bases. Germline values: CDR1 LGHNA, CDR2 YSLEER. The CDR3 loop is CASSPSSYNSPLHF. For the CDR3, the DNA is TGCGCCAGCAGCCCAAGCTCCTATAATTCACCCCTCCACTTT.

This sequence joins TRBV5-1 and TRBJ2-7; TRBD2 might be the D (6 bases). The CDR3 consists of 15 residues. V lost 0 bases, J lost 4 bases, and 14 bases lay in between. Germline CDR1 reads SGHRS; CDR2 reads YFSETQ. For the CDR3, the DNA is TGCGCCAGCAGCTTGGTTCCGGGAGACTCGTACGAGCAGTACTTC. Translating gives CASSLVPGDSYEQYF.

As to this clone: Different DNA sequences within this sample yield the same CDR3. The gene calls are TRBV11-2 and TRBJ1-1; D call uncertain. V gave up 5 bases and J gave up 1 base, with 8 bases separating them. Germline CDR1 reads SGHAT; CDR2 reads FQNNGV. The CDR3 loop spans 13 amino acids. The CDR3 is CASSPSGNTEAFF. For the CDR3, the DNA is TGTGCCAGCAGCCCATCAGGGAACACTGAAGCTTTCTTT.

This clone was picked up one time. The chain has TRBV7-2 and TRBJ2-4; no firm D call. Germline lookup yields CDR1 SGHTA and CDR2 FQGNSA. The V gene lost 2 bases and the J gene lost 6 bases, with 14 bases spanning the gap. This CDR3 contains 15 residues. This chain's CDR3 is CASSLWKVVGNIQYF. DNA for the CDR3: TGTGCCAGCAGCTTATGGAAGGTGGTTGGAAACATTCAGTACTTC.

The chain joins TRBV19 to TRBJ2-7; 15 bases map to TRBD2. There are 15 residues in the CDR3. Germline CDR1 reads LNHDA; CDR2 reads SQIVND (reference sequence). V was pared by 6 bases and J by 4 bases, with 4 bases of the junction left unmatched. This chain's CDR3 is CASSWTSGGAYEQYF. The CDR3 nucleotides read TGTGCCAGTAGCTGGACTAGCGGGGGGGCTTACGAGCAGTACTTC. The whole variable domain, remainder taken from reference TRBV19 and TRBJ2-7, is DGGITQSPKYLFRKEGQNVTLSCEQNLNHDAMYWYRQDPGQGLRLIYYSQIVNDFQKGDIAEGYSVSREKKESFPLTVTSAQKNPTAFYLCASSWTSGGAYEQYFGPGTRLTVT.

V usage is TRBV11-2 and J usage is TRBJ2-3; 7 positions match TRBD2. The CDR3 runs to 15 residues. The junction had 2 bases not matched to a gene; V was cut back by 1 base and J by 1 base. Per germline, CDR1 SGHAT and CDR2 FQNNGV. DNA of the CDR3: TGTGCCAGCAGCTTAGGGGCGGGGGGCACAGATACGCAGTATTTT. Amino acid sequence: CASSLGAGGTDTQYF.

The V gene is TRBV7-9, the J gene TRBJ2-1, with a possible D match to TRBD2 (7 bases). V was pared by 5 bases and J by 2 bases, with 13 bases between. The CDR3 sequence is 15 residues long. Per germline, CDR1 SEHNR and CDR2 FQNEAQ (reference sequence). The CDR3 region has the DNA TGTGCCAGCAGCCCTAGGGGGGGTCCCTACAATGAGCAGTTCTTC. Translation gives CASSPRGGPYNEQFF.

The chain recombines TRBV7-2 with TRBJ2-4, with 7 bases fitting TRBD2. The CDR3 length is 15 residues. V lost 2 bases, J lost 0 bases, and 1 base stayed unmatched. Germline V CDR1 and CDR2: SGHTA, FQGNSA. The CDR3 spells CASSLWGGAKNIQYF. In DNA form, the CDR3 reads TGTGCCAGCAGCTTATGGGGGGGAGCCAAAAACATTCAGTACTTC.

V gene TRBV29-1 combines with J gene TRBJ2-2; a weak D match, TRBD1 (5 bases). Germline V CDR1 and CDR2: SQVTM, ANQGSEA. There are 12 residues in the CDR3. V shed 7 bases and J shed 1 base, with 7 bases lying between them. The DNA for the CDR3 is TGCAGCGCCGGACAGAACACCGGGGAGCTGTTTTTT. Translation gives CSAGQNTGELFF.

This clone was detected a few times. The chain recombines TRBV10-2 with TRBJ1-2, with 8 bases identical to TRBD1. Germline trimming cut 6 bases from V and 2 bases from J; bases unmatched to any gene: 5. This CDR3 is built from 14 residues. Germline V gene sequence: CDR1 WSHSY, CDR2 SAAADI. CDR3 nucleotide sequence: TGCGCCAGCAGGCCGGACAGGGTCAACTATGGCTACACCTTC. It yields the protein CASRPDRVNYGYTF.